This T cell receptor beta chain was captured in a study of T cell clones after liver transplantation. Germline V CDR1 and CDR2: MNHEY, SVGAGI. CDR3 length equals 14 residues. Alloreactive TCRbeta sequences came from sequencing proliferating CFSE-low cells in the MLR. Only in-frame clones appear in the TCRdb table, and some are missing; sequencing was by immunoSEQ multiplex PCR. Here the sample spans about 2,000 clones, approximately 20% being singletons. Turning to this clone: The antigen is undetermined.

The material sequenced was CD8+ T cells from cultured PBMCs. This chain joins TRBV6-5 and TRBJ2-5; 10 nucleotides align to TRBD2. The tail of the sequence fits TRBJ2-7 better, so the J call may be wrong. This TCR was recovered from a human patient who received a liver transplant. Some T cells may arise from the graft donor. The CDR3 loop is CASGTSASSYEQYF. The CDR3 region has the DNA TGTGCCAGCGGGACTAGCGCCAGCTCCTACGAGCAGTACTTC.